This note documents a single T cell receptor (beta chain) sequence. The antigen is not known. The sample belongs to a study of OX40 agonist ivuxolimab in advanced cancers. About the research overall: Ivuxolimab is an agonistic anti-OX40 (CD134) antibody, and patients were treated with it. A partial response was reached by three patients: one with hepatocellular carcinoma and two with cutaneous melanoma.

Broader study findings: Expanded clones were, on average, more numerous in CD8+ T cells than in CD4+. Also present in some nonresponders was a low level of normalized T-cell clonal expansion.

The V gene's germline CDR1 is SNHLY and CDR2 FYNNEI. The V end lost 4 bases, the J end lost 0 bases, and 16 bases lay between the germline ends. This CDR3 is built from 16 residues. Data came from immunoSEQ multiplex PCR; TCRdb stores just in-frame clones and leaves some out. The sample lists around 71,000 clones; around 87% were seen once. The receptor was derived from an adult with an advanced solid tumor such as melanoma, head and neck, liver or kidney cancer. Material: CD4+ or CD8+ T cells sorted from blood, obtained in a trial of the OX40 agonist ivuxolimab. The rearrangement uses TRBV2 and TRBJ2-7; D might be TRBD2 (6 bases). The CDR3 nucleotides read TGTGCCAGCAGTGGAGGGGCGGGAAGGAGCTCCTACGAGCAGTACTTC. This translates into CASSGGAGRSSYEQYF.